The 17 T cell receptor beta chains presented below share a single source sample, sequenced in a study of tumor-infiltrating lymphocytes in primary liver carcinoma. With around 520 ng total RNA as template and a constant-region primer, TCR beta cDNA was made. The TCR beta library was amplified through three nested multiplex PCR rounds in a modified ARM-PCR procedure. Forward primers for TRBV1-TRBV30 and a C-beta reverse primer served the first two PCR rounds, at 10 cycles each. Each CDR3 protein is one row after TCRdb ran MiXCR on the multiplex PCR reads. The sample comprises roughly 120,000 distinct CDR3 sequences, 55% to 75% of which are singletons, and more than 7% rests with the top ten. Co-extracted RNA and DNA came from about 19-30 mg of unsorted bulk tissue. Material: liver tumor tissue from sampling region 3. The subset here: tumor region T3, left-lateral pole. The receptor set was obtained from a woman aged 60-75 years with primary liver carcinoma and hepatitis B virus infection.

The table lists this clonotype with many counts. J is TRBJ2-5 and V is TRBV11-2; D perhaps matches TRBD1 (6 bases). V lost 3 bases, J lost 2 bases, and 7 bases lay in between. The CDR3 runs 13 residues. The germline gives CDR1 SGHAT, CDR2 FQNNGV. DNA for the CDR3: TGTGCCAGCAGCTTGGACAGACAAGAGACCCAGTACTTC. This codes for CASSLDRQETQYF.

For this clonotype: An end of the junction differs from the germline gene, which may be a read error. The rearrangement uses TRBV12-3 or TRBV12-4 and TRBJ2-2; D might be TRBD2 (5 bases). The CDR3 spans 13 residues. In DNA, the CDR3 is TGTGCCAGCAGTTTACAGCACACCGGGGAACTGTTTTTT. Its protein is CASSLQHTGELFF.

This sequence joins TRBV2 and TRBJ2-7; 10 positions match TRBD2. The germline CDR1 and CDR2 sequences are SNHLY and FYNNEI. Trimming cost V 5 bases and J 0 bases; bases outside gene matches: 10. This CDR3 comprises 17 residues. CDR3 sequence (DNA): TGTGCCAGCAGTTGGACTAGCGGAAGGCCTAGCTCCTACGAGCAGTACTTC. Residues: CASSWTSGRPSSYEQYF.

A remark on this clonotype: No conserved phenylalanine or tryptophan ends this CDR3, so it is likely a read error. This chain connects TRBV11-2 to TRBJ2-5; D gene uncertain. The CDR3 length is 11 residues. Per the germline V gene, CDR1 is SGHAT and CDR2 is FQNNGV. The CDR3 DNA reads as TGTACCAGCAGCTTACTCGAGACCCAGTACCTC. Its translation: CTSSLLETQYL.

This clonotype appeared once. The chain joins TRBV29-1 to TRBJ2-5; 9 bases align to TRBD2. The length of the CDR3 is 16 residues. Trimming removed 6 bases from V and 4 bases from J; junction bases left unmatched: 15. The germline gives CDR1 SQVTM, CDR2 ANQGSEA. DNA of the CDR3: TGCAGCGTCCCCGGCGGGACTAGCAGTTCCCTAGAGACCCAGTACTTC. Protein product: CSVPGGTSSSLETQYF.

As to this clonotype: One junction end does not reproduce the germline sequence, and a read error may be involved. This rearrangement joins TRBV12-5 to TRBJ1-5, with 8 bases matching TRBD1. The assigned J gene may be wrong: the sequence end matches TRBJ2-3 better. This CDR3 has 14 amino acids. Looked up from germline, CDR1 is LGHNT and CDR2 is FRNRAP. The CDR3 DNA reads TGTGCTAATGGTTCGGGACAGGTAGATCAGCCCCAGTATTTT. Protein sequence: CANGSGQVDQPQYF.

This rearrangement joins TRBV19 to TRBJ2-1; possible D gene TRBD2, 6 bases. The germline V gene has CDR1 LNHDA and CDR2 SQIVND (reference sequence). The CDR3 spans 16 residues. V was trimmed by 4 bases and J by 3 bases, leaving 16 bases between them. The CDR3 spells CASSSLRISGYNEQFF. The CDR3 coding sequence is TGTGCCAGTAGTAGCCTAAGGATTAGCGGCTACAATGAGCAGTTCTTC.

With regard to this clonotype: Germline is not matched at one junction end, which may reflect a read error. The chain joins TRBV11-2 to TRBJ2-7; TRBD1 aligns across 7 bases. Germline V gives CDR1 SGHAT, CDR2 FQNNGV. The CDR3 totals 15 residues. The DNA for the CDR3 is TGTGCCAGCAGCTTATCGGGACAGCCCTCATACGAGCAGTACTTT. Translating gives CASSLSGQPSYEQYF.

This clonotype has only a few counts. The chain recombines TRBV28 with TRBJ2-4; 13 positions match TRBD2. The germline V gene encodes CDR1 MDHEN and CDR2 SYDVKM. The CDR3 runs 19 residues. V was pared by 4 bases and J by 0 bases, with 9 bases of the junction left unmatched. This CDR3 is CASSSTGLAGPLAKNIQYF. For the CDR3, the DNA is TGTGCCAGCAGTTCCACGGGACTAGCGGGACCACTAGCCAAAAACATTCAGTACTTC.

This clonotype occurred many times. The chain couples TRBV6-1 to TRBJ1-5; D call uncertain. CDR1 MNHNS and CDR2 SASEGT come from the germline V gene. V was trimmed by 5 bases and J by 1 base, leaving 18 bases between them. This CDR3 comprises 17 residues. CDR3: CASSPRAGERSNQPQHF. CDR3 DNA sequence: TGTGCCAGCAGTCCCCGTGCTGGGGAGAGGAGCAATCAGCCCCAGCATTTT.

This clonotype was recorded many times. J is TRBJ2-5 and V is TRBV29-1; 10 nucleotides match TRBD2. The CDR3 is 17 amino acids. The J segment lost 6 bases and the V segment lost 5 bases, leaving 18 bases of the junction unmatched. Germline-derived CDR1 and CDR2 are SQVTM and ANQGSEA. The CDR3 loop is CSVFVPSGRAGVKTQYF. As DNA, the CDR3 is TGCAGCGTTTTTGTGCCCAGCGGGAGGGCCGGGGTGAAGACCCAGTACTTC.

This clonotype has at least ten counts. This chain connects TRBV10-1 to TRBJ2-5, with D perhaps given as TRBD1 or TRBD2 (6 bases each). The CDR3 has 14 residues. CDR1 is WNHNN and CDR2 is SYGVQD in the germline V gene (reference sequence). Trimming removed 5 bases from V and 5 bases from J, with 15 bases in between. The CDR3 sequence: CASSPGDSTETQYF. The CDR3, as DNA: TGCGCCAGCAGTCCAGGGGACTCAACGGAGACCCAGTACTTC.

This clonotype was seen repeatedly, ten times or more. CDR3 residues: CASSPGQDRNTEAFF. CDR3 coding DNA: TGTGCCAGCAGCCCTGGACAGGACCGGAACACTGAAGCTTTCTTT. This sequence joins TRBV5-4 and TRBJ1-1, with 7 bases fitting TRBD1. V lost 4 bases, J lost 1 base, and 7 bases stayed unmatched. Germline CDR1 reads SGHNT; CDR2 reads YYREEE (reference sequence). The CDR3 has 15 amino acids.

With respect to this clonotype: At one end the junction does not follow the germline gene, possibly because of a read error. The chain recombines TRBV11-2 with TRBJ2-5; 9 nucleotides agree with TRBD1. CDR1 is SGHAT, CDR2 FQNNGV, per germline. The CDR3 sequence is 16 residues long. The CDR3 region is CTSSLSLTGGQETQYF. In nucleotides, the CDR3 is TGTACCAGCAGCTTATCGCTGACAGGGGGACAAGAGACCCAGTACTTC. The full variable domain, in which reference TRBV11-2 and TRBJ2-5 provide the parts outside the CDR3, is EAGVAQSPRYKIIEKRQSVAFWCNPISGHATLYWYQQILGQGPKLLIQFQNNGVVDDSQLPKDRFSAERLKGVDSTLKIQPAKLEDSAVYLCTSSLSLTGGQETQYFGPGTRLLVL.

This clonotype was counted ten times or more. This rearrangement joins TRBV30 to TRBJ2-7; 7 bases line up with TRBD2. The CDR3 sequence is 13 residues long. Germline V lookup: CDR1 GTSNPN, CDR2 SVGIG (reference sequence). The V segment lost 2 bases and the J segment 2 bases; nucleotides outside the gene matches: 3. CDR3 residues: CAWSSGTTYEQYF. For the CDR3, the DNA is TGTGCCTGGAGTAGCGGGACTACCTACGAGCAGTACTTC.

This clonotype was recorded a few times. The chain combines TRBV5-1 with TRBJ1-1; TRBD1 agrees at 8 bases. Germline V gene sequence: CDR1 SGHRS, CDR2 YFSETQ. V was pared by 4 bases and J by 5 bases, with 10 bases of the junction left unmatched. CDR3 length: 15 amino acids. DNA of the CDR3: TGCGCCAGCAGCCCCGGACAGGGAGAATGGACTGAAGCTTTCTTT. The encoded protein is CASSPGQGEWTEAFF.

The rearrangement joins TRBV18 to TRBJ2-7, with D perhaps TRBD2 (6 bases). CDR3 length equals 14 residues. V was cut by 1 base and J by 9 bases, with 16 bases left in between. Germline-derived CDR1 and CDR2 are KGHSH and LQKENI. CDR3 bases: TGTGCCAGCTCACCACTGGGGACGGGGGACGTGCAGTACTTC. This gives the protein CASSPLGTGDVQYF.